These 7 T cell receptor beta chains share one sample of origin, sequenced in a study of identical twins. TCRdb analysed the 5' RACE reads with MiXCR anew, one entry per CDR3 protein. The table lists hundreds of thousands of distinct CDR3 sequences, roughly 26% of them singletons. The data also belong to a second study, concerning T cells expressing NK-cell markers.

Sequencing was done on a sample of CD4+ T cells sorted from blood. The receptors originated from a woman aged 18-30 years in good health.

The V and J genes are TRBV24-1 and TRBJ2-1; D uncertain. Looked up from germline, CDR1 is KGHDR and CDR2 is SFDVKD. Between the trimmed V and J ends, which lost 3 bases and 6 bases, there was a span of 14 bases. CDR3 length equals 15 residues. For the CDR3, the DNA is TGTGCCACCAGTGATAGTACAAGTTGGGGCAATGAGCAGTTCTTC. This translates into CATSDSTSWGNEQFF.

This clonotype was picked up a small number of times. V is TRBV5-1 and J is TRBJ2-3, with 10 nucleotides matching TRBD2. CDR1 SGHRS and CDR2 YFSETQ come from the germline V gene. The CDR3 has 14 residues. Losses at the gene ends were 4 bases for V and 3 bases for J; bases not matched to a gene: 2. The CDR3 region is CASSISGRTDTQYF. The CDR3, as DNA: TGCGCCAGCAGCATTAGCGGGAGGACAGATACGCAGTATTTT.

This clonotype appeared a few times. V is TRBV25-1 and J is TRBJ1-6; D remains ambiguous. CDR3 length: 15 amino acids. Trimming removed 3 bases from V and 0 bases from J, with 6 bases in between. Germline V gene sequence: CDR1 MGHDK, CDR2 SYGVNS. The DNA for the CDR3 is TGTGCCAGCAGTGACTGGAGCTCCTATAATTCACCCCTCCACTTT. Its protein product is CASSDWSSYNSPLHF.

The rearrangement joins TRBV9 to TRBJ1-2; weak D call: TRBD1 (6 bases). This CDR3 contains 14 residues. V was pared by 4 bases and J by 5 bases, with 15 bases between. Germline CDR1 reads SGDLS; CDR2 reads YYNGEE. The CDR3 loop reads CASSLTGQKYGYTF. In nucleotides, the CDR3 is TGTGCCAGCAGCTTAACTGGACAGAAATATGGCTACACCTTC. Filled out from reference TRBV9 and TRBJ1-2, the complete variable domain reads DSGVTQTPKHLITATGQRVTLRCSPRSGDLSVYWYQQSLDQGLQFLIQYYNGEERAKGNILERFSAQQFPDLHSELNLSSLELGDSALYFCASSLTGQKYGYTFGSGTRLTVV.

The CDR3 reads CSAIRSGSTDTQYF. DNA for the CDR3: TGCAGTGCTATCAGGAGCGGAAGCACAGATACGCAGTATTTT. V usage is TRBV20-1 and J usage is TRBJ2-3, with D tentatively TRBD2 (5 bases). Looked up from germline, CDR1 is DFQATT and CDR2 is SNEGSKA (reference sequence). The CDR3 runs 14 residues. Between the trimmed V and J ends, which lost 4 bases and 0 bases, there was a span of 11 bases.

This sequence joins TRBV10-3 and TRBJ1-6; D uncertain. The germline V and J ends were trimmed by 2 bases and 6 bases, with 8 bases remaining between them. CDR1 and CDR2 (germline): ENHRY, SYGVKD. This CDR3 is 14 amino acids long. The CDR3 here is CAISEEGANSPLHF. In DNA form, the CDR3 reads TGTGCCATCAGTGAGGAGGGAGCTAATTCACCCCTCCACTTT.

This clonotype was counted only a few times. The chain links TRBV5-1 to TRBJ2-3, with 8 nucleotides matching TRBD2. CDR3 length: 16 residues. The V gene's germline CDR1 is SGHRS and CDR2 YFSETQ. V shed 0 bases, J shed 4 bases, and the junction held 7 bases outside the gene matches. CDR3 in DNA: TGCGCCAGCAGCTTGGCTCCGGGACTAGTCGCAGATACGCAGTATTTT. Encoded protein: CASSLAPGLVADTQYF.